This T cell receptor (beta chain) was found in a study of CD8 T cells in Susac syndrome. RNA amounts of about 0.5 to 1 ug underwent reverse transcription with random hexamers. TCRdb passed the immunoSEQ multiplex PCR reads through MiXCR, listing each CDR3 protein once. The sample has about 200,000 distinct CDR3 sequences, 90% to 95% seen once. The CDR3 has 10 amino acids. Germline V CDR1 and CDR2: DFQATT, SNEGSKA (reference sequence). V was shortened by 6 bases and J by 7 bases, with 9 bases between the two germline ends. The TCR comes from a human donor with Susac syndrome. This chain connects TRBV20-1 to TRBJ1-2, with D maybe TRBD1 (5 bases). Material: CD4+ T cells from PBMCs. The CDR3 here is CSAWTLGYTF. The DNA for the CDR3 is TGCAGTGCCTGGACACTTGGCTACACCTTC.